The 21 T cell receptor beta chains listed next were all sequenced from one sample in a study of CXCR3-negative and CXCR3-positive naive CD8 T cells. The method, 5' RACE with UMI labels, was used to prepare the TRB cDNA libraries. No DNA is given; TCRdb re-called the 5' RACE reads and lists each CDR3 protein once. The listing contains approximately 6,700 distinct CDR3 sequences. Sample: naive CXCR3- CD8+ T cells from blood. The subset is: CD45RO-CCR7+CD27+CD95- naive CD8+ T cells lacking CXCR3 (TNR3-). These receptors all stem from a human donor in good health. Some clones in this sample may be carry-over from other donors' samples.

The J gene is TRBJ2-1, the V gene TRBV20-1. CDR1 and CDR2 (germline): DFQATT, SNEGSKA (reference sequence). The CDR3 has 12 residues. The CDR3 spells CSARDAYNEQFF.

V usage is TRBV4-1 and J usage is TRBJ1-3; TCRdb's D gene call, TRBD1, goes unchecked for lack of DNA. The length of the CDR3 is 15 residues. CDR1 is MGHRA and CDR2 is YSYEKL in the germline V gene. The CDR3 reads CASSQDRDSGNTIYF.

This clonotype is called medium-sized based on its frequency. The chain carries TRBV3-1 and TRBJ2-3; TCRdb gives TRBD1 as the D gene, but with no DNA this cannot be confirmed. Germline CDR1 LGHDT, CDR2 YNNKEL (reference sequence). The CDR3 extends over 17 amino acids. The CDR3 loop is CASSQWARGTSTDTQYF.

Frequency places this clonotype as medium-sized. The V and J genes are TRBV29-1 and TRBJ1-2; TCRdb picks TRBD1, but there is no DNA to check that call. The length of the CDR3 is 13 residues. Germline V gives CDR1 SQVTM, CDR2 ANQGSEA. CDR3 protein: CSVHTGANYGYTF. Looking up the rest from reference TRBV29-1 and TRBJ1-2 gives the full variable domain: SAVISQKPSRDICQRGTSLTIQCQVDSQVTMMFWYRQQPGQSLTLIATANQGSEATYESGFVIDKFPISRPNLTFSTLTVSNMSPEDSSIYLCSVHTGANYGYTFGSGTRLTVV.

V and J are TRBV12-3 or TRBV12-4 and TRBJ2-1; TCRdb lists TRBD2, though no DNA is available to test this call. This CDR3 is built from 15 residues. CDR3 amino acids: CASSPPSGQYNEQFF.

This clonotype is identified as medium-sized from frequency. CDR3 amino acids: CASSAEDSSNQPQHF. This chain connects TRBV9 to TRBJ1-5; TCRdb gives TRBD1 as the D gene, but with no DNA this cannot be confirmed. Germline V gives CDR1 SGDLS, CDR2 YYNGEE. The CDR3 runs 15 residues.

In terms of frequency, this clonotype is medium-sized. V usage is TRBV29-1 and J usage is TRBJ1-2. Germline-derived CDR1 and CDR2 are SQVTM and ANQGSEA. This CDR3 region has 13 residues. This CDR3 is CSVAGSIHYGYTF.

By frequency, this clonotype is medium-sized (0.01 to 0.1%). The rearrangement links TRBV29-1 to TRBJ2-1; TCRdb picks TRBD2, but there is no DNA to check that call. Germline V gene lookup returns CDR1 SQVTM and CDR2 ANQGSEA. The CDR3 length is 16 residues. CDR3 residues: CSVWASGRSSYNEQFF.

The rearrangement links TRBV6-5 to TRBJ2-1. The CDR3 covers 15 residues. The germline V gene has CDR1 MNHEY and CDR2 SVGAGI. CDR3 sequence reads: CATSALLSSYNEQFF.

The V call is TRBV4-1, the J call TRBJ2-1; TCRdb selects TRBD2, and the lack of DNA leaves this call unchecked. This CDR3 contains 15 residues. The germline V gene has CDR1 MGHRA and CDR2 YSYEKL. The CDR3 spells CASGGGTQLPDEQFF.

This clonotype is deemed medium-sized by its frequency. This sequence joins TRBV29-1 and TRBJ2-1. The CDR3 sequence is 12 residues long. Germline lookup yields CDR1 SQVTM and CDR2 ANQGSEA. The CDR3 sequence is CSVETGYNEQFF.

The chain employs TRBV20-1 and TRBJ1-1. The CDR3 loop spans 14 amino acids. Germline V lookup: CDR1 DFQATT, CDR2 SNEGSKA (reference sequence). CDR3 sequence reads: CSASERAMNTEAFF.

The chain links TRBV12-3 or TRBV12-4 to TRBJ1-1; with no DNA, the TCRdb D assignment of TRBD1 cannot be verified. The CDR3 is 14 amino acids. The CDR3 here is CASSWDRVDTEAFF.

The rearrangement uses TRBV5-4 and TRBJ2-3; TCRdb's D call of TRBD2 is untestable without DNA. The CDR3 spans 15 residues. Germline V gene sequence: CDR1 SGHNT, CDR2 YYREEE (reference sequence). CDR3 in amino acids: CASSDPGGPTDTQYF.

Judged by frequency, this clonotype is medium-sized. J is TRBJ2-1 and V is TRBV3-1; TCRdb returns TRBD2, unconfirmable since there is no DNA. The V gene's germline CDR1 is LGHDT and CDR2 YNNKEL (reference sequence). The CDR3 sequence is 17 residues long. CDR3 sequence: CASSQRTSGRAANEQFF.

The genes are TRBV6-4 and TRBJ2-1; lacking DNA, the TRBD1 call made by TCRdb goes unchecked. The CDR3 has 14 amino acids. In germline, CDR1 is MRHNA, CDR2 SNTAGT. CDR3: CASSDSPGSNEQFF.

The genes are TRBV4-2 and TRBJ2-3; TCRdb returns TRBD1, unconfirmable since there is no DNA. Germline V lookup: CDR1 LGHNA, CDR2 YNFKEQ. The CDR3 consists of 16 residues. CDR3 protein: CASSQFVPGDTDTQYF.

The chain is built from TRBV4-1 and TRBJ1-5; the D call of TRBD1 rests on TCRdb alone, since no DNA is present to check it. CDR1 and CDR2 from the germline V gene are MGHRA and YSYEKL. The length of the CDR3 is 16 residues. This CDR3 reads CASSQVDGAGNQPQHF.

The rearrangement uses TRBV11-1 and TRBJ2-1. CDR1 and CDR2 (germline): SGHAT, FQDESV (reference sequence). This CDR3 is built from 14 residues. CDR3 region: CASSLGNPYNEQFF.

Judged by frequency, this clonotype is medium-sized (0.01 to 0.1%). The chain combines TRBV6-5 with TRBJ2-3; TCRdb indicates TRBD2, and absent DNA this call remains unverified. The CDR3 is made up of 17 amino acids. CDR1 MNHEY and CDR2 SVGAGI come from the germline V gene. This CDR3 is CASSSLGLAGFTDTQYF.

This clonotype is labeled medium-sized based on frequency. The gene calls are TRBV9 and TRBJ2-6; without DNA, the TCRdb call of TRBD1 cannot be checked. The CDR3 covers 16 residues. CDR1 is SGDLS, CDR2 YYNGEE, per germline. The CDR3 is CASSVESGAGANVLTF.